Below, 9 T cell receptor beta chains from the same sample are listed, as sequenced in a study of T cell changes during pregnancy in multiple sclerosis. Produced via immunoSEQ multiplex PCR; TCRdb's table is partial and in-frame only. The table shows 25,000 to 30,000 clones, with roughly nine tenths occurring only once. The material was CD4+ T cells from peripheral blood mononuclear cells, obtained in the first trimester of pregnancy. The source of these receptors is a female donor in good health, enrolled as a control in a pregnancy study.

The chain employs TRBV6-4 and TRBJ2-1; 7 bases align to TRBD2. The CDR3 covers 15 residues. Germline CDR1 is MRHNA and CDR2 is SNTAGT. J lost 0 bases, V lost 2 bases, and 1 base had no gene match. The CDR3 bases are TGTGCCAGCAGTGACGCTAGCGGCTCCTACAATGAGCAGTTCTTC. As protein: CASSDASGSYNEQFF.

CDR3 coding DNA: TGTGCCAGTAGCCCCGACGGGGACTATGGCTACACCTTC. Amino acid sequence: CASSPDGDYGYTF. This chain joins TRBV19 and TRBJ1-2; D gene unclear. The CDR3 runs 13 residues. Trimming took 6 bases from V and 3 from J, leaving 11 bases between them. CDR1 and CDR2 (germline): LNHDA, SQIVND (reference sequence).

The chain combines TRBV7-2 with TRBJ2-2, with a tentative D call TRBD2 (6 bases). This CDR3 spans 15 amino acids. Germline CDR1 SGHTA, CDR2 FQGNSA. V was cut by 1 base and J by 5 bases, with 11 bases left in between. The CDR3 here is CASSLDFGGTGELFF. The CDR3 DNA is TGTGCCAGCAGCTTAGATTTTGGGGGGACCGGGGAGCTGTTTTTT.

The V and J genes are TRBV7-3 and TRBJ1-1; 9 bases align to TRBD1. J lost 7 bases, V lost 4 bases, and 4 bases had no gene match. Germline-derived CDR1 and CDR2 are SGHTA and FQGTGA. This CDR3 comprises 13 residues. CDR3 loop: CASSSNRGLEAFF. As DNA, the CDR3 is TGTGCCAGCAGCTCGAACAGGGGGCTTGAAGCTTTCTTT.

The V and J genes are TRBV6-5 and TRBJ1-6; TRBD1 agrees at 7 bases. V dropped 4 bases and J dropped 9; count of bases not matched to a gene: 12. Germline CDR1 and CDR2: MNHEY and SVGAGI. The CDR3 is 16 amino acids. CDR3 coding DNA: TGTGCCAGCAGTTCTCAGGGGGGATTGGGCGGTTCACCCCTCCACTTT. Residues: CASSSQGGLGGSPLHF.

The CDR3 bases are TGTGCCAGCAGCTTCTCCAACAGGGGGCGTCAATTGGCTTTCTTT. This sequence encodes CASSFSNRGRQLAFF. V and J are TRBV5-6 and TRBJ1-1, with TRBD1 matching over 9 bases. Germline V gene lookup returns CDR1 SGHDT and CDR2 YYEEEE. The ends lost 2 bases at V and 11 bases at J; junction bases unmatched: 13. The CDR3 sequence is 15 residues long.

The genes are TRBV10-3 and TRBJ2-7, with TRBD2 matching 8 bases. V was pared by 7 bases and J by 6 bases, with 5 bases of the junction left unmatched. Germline CDR1 and CDR2: ENHRY and SYGVKD. The CDR3 sequence is 12 residues long. The CDR3 is CAINPGGGEQYF. CDR3 nucleotides: TGTGCCATCAACCCGGGAGGGGGCGAGCAGTACTTC.

This CDR3 is CASSPPPGYGYTF. CDR3 DNA sequence: TGTGCCAGCAGTCCGCCCCCGGGGTATGGCTACACCTTC. This sequence joins TRBV28 and TRBJ1-2; D not resolved. Germline CDR1 reads MDHEN; CDR2 reads SYDVKM. V was pared by 5 bases and J by 5 bases, with 12 bases between. This CDR3 is built from 13 residues.

CDR3 sequence: CASSLLRAGNEKLFF. The CDR3 DNA is TGTGCCAGCAGTTTATTACGGGCGGGAAATGAAAAACTGTTTTTT. The J gene is TRBJ1-4, the V gene TRBV28; no clear D. This CDR3 has 15 amino acids. V was trimmed by 1 base and J by 5 bases, leaving 11 bases between them. CDR1 is MDHEN, CDR2 SYDVKM, per germline.